One sample yielded the 17 T cell receptor beta chains listed below, sequenced in a study of blood T cell repertoires in COVID-19. Clones were sequenced by immunoSEQ multiplex PCR, and TCRdb holds only the in-frame ones, with some missing. Of approximately 210,000 clones in the sample, about 91% were seen once. Sequencing input: peripheral blood. These receptors were collected from a woman aged 40 to 55 with acute or convalescent COVID-19.

The V and J genes are TRBV29-1 and TRBJ1-1; weak D call: TRBD1 (5 bases). CDR1 and CDR2 from the germline V gene are SQVTM and ANQGSEA. This CDR3 region has 12 residues. Trimming shortened V by 3 bases and J by 6 bases, and 11 bases separated the two germline ends. CDR3 DNA sequence: TGCAGCGTTGACAATAGGGGCCCTGAAGCTTTCTTT. Protein product: CSVDNRGPEAFF.

The chain combines TRBV29-1 with TRBJ1-1; TRBD1 matches at 10 bases. The CDR3 length is 13 residues. Trimming removed 7 bases from V and 12 bases from J; junction bases left unmatched: 14. Germline CDR1 reads SQVTM; CDR2 reads ANQGSEA. CDR3 DNA: TGCAGCGGCCGAGGGGACAGGGGCGGGGTCCCTTTCTTT. This encodes CSGRGDRGGVPFF.

This clone was seen only a few times. CDR3 in DNA: TGTGCCATCAGTGAGTCAGGGAGGGAAGCCACCTACAATGAGCAGTTCTTC. Translation gives CAISESGREATYNEQFF. This sequence joins TRBV10-3 and TRBJ2-1, with TRBD2 matching 7 bases. This CDR3 has 17 amino acids. CDR1 and CDR2 from the germline V gene are ENHRY and SYGVKD. Losses at the gene ends were 0 bases for V and 2 bases for J; bases not matched to a gene: 7.

The CDR3 bases are TGTGCCAGCAGCCAACCGACAGGGGGCACAGATACGCAGTATTTT. It yields the protein CASSQPTGGTDTQYF. The chain couples TRBV9 to TRBJ2-3; 8 bases match TRBD1. The J segment lost 1 base and the V segment lost 4 bases, leaving 5 bases of the junction unmatched. The CDR3 is 15 amino acids. CDR1 and CDR2 (germline): SGDLS, YYNGEE.

In DNA form, the CDR3 reads TGCGCCAGCAGCTTGTGGCTAGCGGGGGGCCAAAGTACGCAGTATTTT. Amino acid sequence: CASSLWLAGGQSTQYF. This chain joins TRBV5-1 and TRBJ2-3, with 11 bases fitting TRBD2. V lost 1 base, J lost 8 bases, and 9 bases stayed unmatched. Germline V lookup: CDR1 SGHRS, CDR2 YFSETQ. The CDR3 consists of 16 residues.

The rearrangement uses TRBV9 and TRBJ2-5; the match to TRBD2 covers 12 bases. Germline loops: CDR1 SGDLS, CDR2 YYNGEE. The CDR3 is 16 amino acids. V dropped 1 base and J dropped 7; count of bases not matched to a gene: 8. CDR3 sequence (DNA): TGTGCCAGCAGCGTAACTAGCGGGGGGCAGGCAGGGACCCAGTACTTC. This codes for CASSVTSGGQAGTQYF. The variable domain in full, completed from reference TRBV9 and TRBJ2-5, reads DSGVTQTPKHLITATGQRVTLRCSPRSGDLSVYWYQQSLDQGLQFLIQYYNGEERAKGNILERFSAQQFPDLHSELNLSSLELGDSALYFCASSVTSGGQAGTQYFGPGTRLLVL.

The CDR3 sequence: CASSSSGGPPWDTQYF. The CDR3 DNA is TGTGCCAGCAGCTCATCAGGAGGCCCCCCCTGGGATACGCAGTATTTT. V and J are TRBV11-3 and TRBJ2-3; maybe TRBD2 (5 bases). V dropped 4 bases and J dropped 6 bases, with 20 bases sitting between them. CDR1 is SGHNT, CDR2 YENEEA, per germline. The CDR3 has 16 amino acids. Full variable domain (rest looked up from reference TRBV11-3 and TRBJ2-3): EAGVVQSPRYKIIEKKQPVAFWCNPISGHNTLYWYLQNLGQGPELLIRYENEEAVDDSQLPKDRFSAERLKGVDSTLKIQPAELGDSAVYLCASSSSGGPPWDTQYFGPGTRLTVL.

Only a few counts were recorded for this clone. V usage is TRBV5-1 and J usage is TRBJ1-1; the D gene is possibly TRBD1 (5 bases). Germline V CDR1 and CDR2: SGHRS, YFSETQ. Between the trimmed V and J ends, which lost 0 bases and 4 bases, there was a span of 13 bases. This CDR3 has 15 amino acids. CDR3 protein: CASSLGSRVGTEAFF. The CDR3 nucleotides are TGCGCCAGCAGCTTGGGGTCCAGGGTAGGCACTGAAGCTTTCTTT.

The chain uses TRBV24-1 and TRBJ1-2; 9 bases agree with TRBD1. The CDR3 loop spans 16 amino acids. With 4 bases clipped from V and 5 bases from J, the junction kept 10 bases outside the gene matches. CDR1 is KGHDR, CDR2 SFDVKD, per germline. The CDR3 DNA sequence: TGTGCCACCAGTGACCATACAGGGGGCGTAGAATATGGCTACACCTTC. Amino acid sequence: CATSDHTGGVEYGYTF.

This chain uses TRBV19 with TRBJ1-3; possible D gene TRBD1, 5 bases. This CDR3 contains 13 residues. CDR1 is LNHDA and CDR2 is SQIVND in the germline V gene (reference sequence). V was clipped by 10 bases and J by 1 base, with 11 bases between them. CDR3: CATTQGSGNTIYF. The CDR3 region has the DNA TGTGCCACCACCCAGGGTTCTGGAAACACCATATATTTT.

V and J are TRBV5-8 and TRBJ2-7; D not certain. Germline CDR1 SGHTS, CDR2 YDEGEE. CDR3 length equals 14 residues. V lost 0 bases, J lost 2 bases, and 9 bases lay in between. Here the CDR3 DNA reads TGTGCCAGCAGCTTGGGAGGCTTACCCTACGAGCAGTACGTC. Encoded protein: CASSLGGLPYEQYV.

The chain employs TRBV3-1 (or the pseudogene TRBV3-2) and TRBJ2-3, with 7 nucleotides matching TRBD2. The CDR3 has 15 amino acids. Germline CDR1 LGHDT, CDR2 YNNKEL (reference sequence). J was trimmed by 2 bases and V by 4 bases; bases with no gene match: 6. The chain's CDR3 is CASSRSGGTTDTQYF. In DNA form, the CDR3 reads TGTGCCAGCAGCCGTTCCGGGGGGACCACAGATACGCAGTATTTT.

This sequence joins TRBV30 and TRBJ1-2; D remains ambiguous. Germline CDR1 is GTSNPN and CDR2 is SVGIG (reference sequence). Trimming pared 4 bases from V and 8 bases from J, leaving 8 bases between. CDR3 size: 10 residues. The CDR3 is CAWIGEGYTF. As DNA, the CDR3 is TGTGCCTGGATCGGAGAAGGCTACACCTTC. Combining the CDR3 with reference TRBV30 and TRBJ1-2 gives the whole variable domain SQTIHQWPATLVQPVGSPLSLECTVEGTSNPNLYWYRQAAGRGLQLLFYSVGIGQISSEVPQNLSASRPQDRQFILSSKKLLLSDSGFYLCAWIGEGYTFGSGTRLTVV.

This sequence joins TRBV10-2 and TRBJ1-2; TRBD1 matches 7 bases. After removal of 6 bases from V and 6 bases from J, the junction contained 28 bases not matched to a gene. The CDR3 extends over 20 amino acids. Germline assignment: CDR1 WSHSY and CDR2 SAAADI. CDR3 sequence (DNA): TGCGCCAGCAGAACCAACCGGGACAGAATTTTTAAGCCTTCGAGGGATGGCTACACCTTC. Its translation is CASRTNRDRIFKPSRDGYTF.

This chain uses TRBV19 with TRBJ2-3; 7 nucleotides match TRBD2. Germline CDR1 LNHDA, CDR2 SQIVND (reference sequence). This CDR3 is 15 amino acids long. Trimming at V came to 7 bases and at J to 5 bases, leaving 12 bases not matched to a gene. This CDR3 reads CASIRRGGSGDTQYF. For the CDR3, the DNA is TGTGCCAGTATTCGCCGCGGGGGTTCGGGAGATACGCAGTATTTT.

The chain recombines TRBV5-1 with TRBJ2-2, with 9 bases fitting TRBD1. The CDR3 length is 17 residues. CDR1 and CDR2 (germline): SGHRS, YFSETQ. The ends lost 4 bases at V and 1 base at J; junction bases unmatched: 8. DNA for the CDR3: TGCGCCAGCAGCGGAGGACAGGGGAGGGGGAACACCGGGGAGCTGTTTTTT. It is translated as CASSGGQGRGNTGELFF.

The chain has TRBV5-6 and TRBJ1-5; D may be TRBD1 (5 bases). This CDR3 is built from 14 residues. The ends were cut back, 0 bases at V and 7 bases at J, with 11 bases in the middle. Germline CDR1 and CDR2: SGHDT and YYEEEE. The CDR3 region is CASSLVDRSQPQHF. CDR3 DNA sequence: TGTGCCAGCAGCTTGGTTGACAGATCCCAGCCCCAGCATTTT.